This T cell receptor (beta chain) appears in the sequencing data of a study of blood T cells in healthy people across ages. The CDR3 spans 13 residues. CDR1 is SGHRS, CDR2 YFSETQ, per germline. Losses at the gene ends were 0 bases for V and 7 bases for J; bases not matched to a gene: 3. A second PCR of roughly 7 to 11 cycles used a sample-barcoded 5' primer and a J-beta primer mix. Every sample gave at least 2.5 million paired-end reads containing CDR3. TCRdb processed the 5' RACE reads anew with MiXCR; each CDR3 protein has one entry. The sample holds 1.5 million or so distinct CDR3 sequences; 42% are singletons and the top ten take 7% to 9%. Peripheral blood samples of around 9.8 milliliters were drawn from each donor.

The chain combines TRBV5-1 with TRBJ1-2; 7 bases line up with TRBD1. This TCR came from a woman aged 18-29 years in good health. Sequencing used blood. The CDR3 DNA reads as TGCGCCAGCAGCTTGGAGGGGGCGAGTGGCTACACCTTC. Translating gives CASSLEGASGYTF.